These 22 T cell receptor beta chains were sequenced from one sample in a study of blood T cell repertoires in COVID-19. Only in-frame clones appear in the TCRdb table, and some are missing; sequencing was by immunoSEQ multiplex PCR. The sample shows about 150,000 clones, more than 75% of them seen only once. Sequenced input: peripheral blood. The receptors were gathered from a man aged 45-65 years who had recovered from COVID-19.

The chain employs TRBV10-2 and TRBJ2-7; 13 bases map to TRBD2. The CDR3 consists of 17 residues. Per germline, CDR1 WSHSY and CDR2 SAAADI. The ends lost 7 bases at V and 0 bases at J; junction bases unmatched: 9. CDR3 bases: TGCGCCAGCACCAGACTAGCGGGGGGCCAAAGCTCCTACGAGCAGTACTTC. It yields the protein CASTRLAGGQSSYEQYF.

The V call is TRBV7-2, the J call TRBJ1-2, with D maybe TRBD1 (6 bases). The length of the CDR3 is 15 residues. The ends were cut back, 1 base at V and 5 bases at J, with 14 bases in the middle. Germline V gene sequence: CDR1 SGHTA, CDR2 FQGNSA. The CDR3 spells CASSLDWTASYGYTF. The CDR3 nucleotides read TGTGCCAGCAGCTTAGATTGGACAGCTTCGTATGGCTACACCTTC.

V and J are TRBV19 and TRBJ1-1; no reliable D call. From germline, CDR1 is LNHDA and CDR2 SQIVND (reference sequence). The CDR3 totals 12 residues. The ends were cut back, 4 bases at V and 4 bases at J, with 7 bases in the middle. The CDR3: CASSNQFTEAFF. In nucleotides, the CDR3 is TGTGCCAGTAGTAATCAGTTCACTGAAGCTTTCTTT.

The chain employs TRBV6-5 and TRBJ2-2, with 8 bases identical to TRBD2. CDR3 length: 14 residues. The ends lost 3 bases at V and 6 bases at J; junction bases unmatched: 3. Germline V gene sequence: CDR1 MNHEY, CDR2 SVGAGI. This CDR3 reads CASSYRGGPGELFF. Written as DNA, the CDR3 is TGTGCCAGCAGTTATCGGGGGGGCCCCGGGGAGCTGTTTTTT.

V usage is TRBV29-1 and J usage is TRBJ2-5, with D tentatively TRBD2 (6 bases). This CDR3 has 13 amino acids. Germline V gives CDR1 SQVTM, CDR2 ANQGSEA. V lost 8 bases, J lost 1 base, and 14 bases lay in between. The CDR3 DNA reads as TGCAGCTCTGCGGGGTCGTTCCAAGAGACCCAGTACTTC. Translating gives CSSAGSFQETQYF.

In this sample, this clone turned up once. The rearrangement uses TRBV4-1 and TRBJ2-7; 7 bases match TRBD1. Looked up from germline, CDR1 is MGHRA and CDR2 is YSYEKL. J gave up 5 bases and V 2 bases, and 6 bases lay outside the gene matches. There are 14 residues in the CDR3. This CDR3 reads CASSQPTGVHEQYF. DNA of the CDR3: TGCGCCAGCAGCCAACCCACAGGGGTCCACGAGCAGTACTTC.

The genes are TRBV11-3 and TRBJ2-2; D is unresolved. Germline V gene lookup returns CDR1 SGHNT and CDR2 YENEEA. This CDR3 has 13 residues. V gave up 5 bases and J gave up 6 bases, with 10 bases separating them. The CDR3 DNA reads TGTGCCAGCAGCCCCACTCAGGCCGGGGAGCTGTTTTTT. Its translation: CASSPTQAGELFF.

J is TRBJ1-5 and V is TRBV6-5; 7 bases are a match to TRBD1. V lost 6 bases and J lost 3; bases outside the gene matches: 2. The CDR3 consists of 13 residues. Germline-derived CDR1 and CDR2 are MNHEY and SVGAGI. CDR3 loop: CASRGTVNQPQHF. Here the CDR3 DNA reads TGTGCCAGCAGGGGGACAGTCAATCAGCCCCAGCATTTT.

This rearrangement joins TRBV21-1 to TRBJ1-1; the DNA was not compared with TRBD1, the D call given in the table. TRBV21-1 is a listed pseudogene. This CDR3 is built from 18 residues. CDR3 amino acids: CASSKVQGTGDENTEAFF. As DNA, the CDR3 is TGTGCCAGCAGCAAAGTACAGGGGACAGGGGATGAGAACACTGAAGCTTTCTTT.

V gene TRBV7-2 combines with J gene TRBJ1-4, with 8 bases identical to TRBD1. J gave up 8 bases and V 1 base, and 6 bases lay outside the gene matches. Looked up from germline, CDR1 is SGHTA and CDR2 is FQGNSA. The CDR3 spans 15 residues. CDR3: CASSLVDRGGEKLFF. CDR3 in DNA: TGTGCCAGCAGCTTAGTTGACAGGGGAGGAGAAAAACTGTTTTTT.

This chain joins TRBV14 and TRBJ2-5, with TRBD1 as a possible D gene (6 bases). Trimming shortened V by 1 base and J by 5 bases, and 14 bases separated the two germline ends. Per the germline V gene, CDR1 is SGHDN and CDR2 is FVKESK. The CDR3 runs 15 residues. In nucleotides, the CDR3 is TGTGCCAGCAGCCAAGCACAGGGTCTAGGGGAGACCCAGTACTTC. As protein: CASSQAQGLGETQYF.

This clone has more than one count but fewer than ten. The chain carries TRBV20-1 and TRBJ2-2, with TRBD2 identical over 11 bases. CDR1 is DFQATT, CDR2 SNEGSKA, per germline (reference sequence). The CDR3 has 16 amino acids. V was clipped by 3 bases and J by 6 bases; unmatched bases: 9. The CDR3 region is CSASPPSGGSAGELFF. DNA of the CDR3: TGCAGTGCTAGTCCCCCTAGCGGGGGGTCAGCCGGGGAGCTGTTTTTT.

V is TRBV24-1 and J is TRBJ2-2; D is uncertain. The CDR3 consists of 16 residues. The germline gives CDR1 KGHDR, CDR2 SFDVKD. Between the trimmed V and J ends, which lost 4 bases and 1 base, there was a span of 12 bases. CDR3 in DNA: TGTGCCACCAGTGACCCCGTGTCAGGGAACACCGGGGAGCTGTTTTTT. Protein product: CATSDPVSGNTGELFF.

The chain couples TRBV10-3 to TRBJ2-7, with 9 bases aligning to TRBD1. CDR3 length: 14 amino acids. V shed 0 bases, J shed 3 bases, and the junction held 0 bases outside the gene matches. Germline-derived CDR1 and CDR2 are ENHRY and SYGVKD. The CDR3 DNA reads as TGTGCCATCAGTGAGTCGGGACAGGGCTACGAGCAGTACTTC. Translating it yields CAISESGQGYEQYF.

This rearrangement joins TRBV29-1 to TRBJ2-2; D is unresolved. V was pared by 4 bases and J by 5 bases, with 11 bases between. The germline gives CDR1 SQVTM, CDR2 ANQGSEA. This CDR3 has 13 amino acids. CDR3 amino acids: CSVGVAGTGELFF. The CDR3 DNA follows: TGCAGCGTTGGTGTAGCCGGGACCGGGGAGCTGTTTTTT.

The CDR3 nucleotides are TGTGCCAGCAGTGAGGGTAGGGGTAAGGGCAATCAGCCCCAGCATTTT. Protein product: CASSEGRGKGNQPQHF. The V call is TRBV2, the J call TRBJ1-5; tentatively, D is TRBD1 (5 bases). This CDR3 region has 16 residues. V was clipped by 3 bases and J by 2 bases, with 14 bases between them. Germline CDR1 is SNHLY and CDR2 is FYNNEI.

This rearrangement joins TRBV28 to TRBJ2-7; the match to TRBD2 covers 8 bases. The CDR3 extends over 14 amino acids. CDR1 is MDHEN, CDR2 SYDVKM, per germline. Trimming cost V 4 bases and J 3 bases; bases outside gene matches: 5. This CDR3 is CASSSRGGSYEQYF. Written as DNA, the CDR3 is TGTGCCAGCAGTTCACGGGGGGGTAGCTACGAGCAGTACTTC.

The chain uses TRBV7-2 and TRBJ1-1; D not resolved. V gave up 1 base and J gave up 5 bases, with 11 bases separating them. The CDR3 is 14 residues long. Germline assignment: CDR1 SGHTA and CDR2 FQGNSA. CDR3: CASSLGGLGTEAFF. The CDR3 region has the DNA TGTGCCAGCAGCTTAGGAGGGTTGGGGACTGAAGCTTTCTTT. Variable domain in full (rest from reference TRBV7-2 and TRBJ1-1): GAGVSQSPSNKVTEKGKDVELRCDPISGHTALYWYRQSLGQGLEFLIYFQGNSAPDKSGLPSDRFSAERTGGSVSTLTIQRTQQEDSAVYLCASSLGGLGTEAFFGQGTRLTVV.

This clone came up a few times. This specimen includes other DNA sequences encoding the same CDR3. This chain joins TRBV5-4 and TRBJ1-2; D not resolved. Between the trimmed V and J ends, which lost 0 bases and 4 bases, there was a span of 4 bases. CDR1 and CDR2 from the germline V gene are SGHNT and YYREEE (reference sequence). CDR3 length equals 12 residues. CDR3 region: CASSLDSYGYTF. The CDR3 coding sequence is TGTGCCAGCAGCTTGGACAGCTATGGCTACACCTTC.

This clone was seen once. V is TRBV6-5 and J is TRBJ2-7; 9 nucleotides agree with TRBD1. CDR3 size: 15 residues. The germline V gene encodes CDR1 MNHEY and CDR2 SVGAGI. V was clipped by 7 bases and J by 1 base; unmatched bases: 8. CDR3 in DNA: TGTGCCAGCACGTTCGACAGGGGGACTTCCTACGAGCAGTACTTC. The encoded protein is CASTFDRGTSYEQYF.

The V gene is TRBV5-4, the J gene TRBJ2-5; tentative D call: TRBD2 (6 bases). In germline, CDR1 is SGHNT, CDR2 YYREEE (reference sequence). V shed 3 bases and J shed 3 bases, with 9 bases lying between them. This CDR3 is 13 amino acids long. The CDR3 DNA follows: TGTGCCAGCAGCTCGACGGGGGAAGAGACCCAGTACTTC. Its translation: CASSSTGEETQYF. The variable domain in full, completed from reference TRBV5-4 and TRBJ2-5, reads ETGVTQSPTHLIKTRGQQVTLRCSSQSGHNTVSWYQQALGQGPQFIFQYYREEENGRGNFPPRFSGLQFPNYSSELNVNALELDDSALYLCASSSTGEETQYFGPGTRLLVL.

The gene calls are TRBV2 and TRBJ2-3; D is possibly TRBD2 (6 bases). The ends were cut back, 6 bases at V and 0 bases at J, with 13 bases in the middle. Per germline, CDR1 SNHLY and CDR2 FYNNEI. This CDR3 comprises 15 residues. The chain's CDR3 is CASRPDRGSTDTQYF. The DNA for the CDR3 is TGTGCCAGCAGACCCGATCGGGGGAGCACAGATACGCAGTATTTT.